This T cell receptor (beta chain) was retrieved from a study of cytomegalovirus exposure and HLA in healthy donors. Findings and limits, study-wide: An Asian-associated ancestry cluster reportedly showed fewer N-insertions than the roughly 600-donor mean in a later analysis.

Primers: 60 Vbeta forward and 13 Jbeta reverse. Clones were read by immunoSEQ multiplex PCR, and TCRdb kept only the in-frame ones, dropping some. The repertoire includes 150,000 to 200,000 clones, roughly nine tenths of them detected once, and about 1% sits in the top ten. V lost 0 bases, J lost 10 bases, and 24 bases lay in between. This CDR3 has 17 residues. The germline V gene encodes CDR1 MGHRA and CDR2 YSYEKL. About this clone: Its antigen is not identified.

The chain uses TRBV4-1 and TRBJ1-2; D is possibly TRBD1 (6 bases). Specimen: PBMCs. The sequence was obtained from a boy aged 2 to 10 in good health and CMV-seronegative. CDR3 amino acids: CASSQDLAPRDKAVYTF. CDR3 DNA: TGCGCCAGCAGCCAAGATCTTGCCCCGAGGGACAAGGCCGTCTACACCTTC.